The 25 T cell receptor beta chains reported below all come from one sample, sequenced in a study of cytomegalovirus exposure and HLA in healthy donors. Both 60 Vbeta primers and 13 Jbeta primers went into the PCR. Sequencing was performed with immunoSEQ multiplex PCR; in TCRdb, only in-frame clones are kept and a portion is missing. The table has more than 140,000 clones, roughly 75% seen once. Material for sequencing was PBMCs. The origin of the receptors is a man aged 40-49 years in good health and CMV-seronegative.

This clone was seen only once. This chain connects TRBV28 to TRBJ2-2, with 7 bases lining up with TRBD2. V lost 4 bases and J lost 6; bases outside the gene matches: 5. Germline loops: CDR1 MDHEN, CDR2 SYDVKM. The CDR3 length is 14 residues. The CDR3 DNA follows: TGTGCCAGCAGTTCAGGACTAGGTGCCGGGGAGCTGTTTTTT. It translates to CASSSGLGAGELFF. The full variable domain, with the rest looked up from reference TRBV28 and TRBJ2-2, is DVKVTQSSRYLVKRTGEKVFLECVQDMDHENMFWYRQDPGLGLRLIYFSYDVKMKEKGDIPEGYSVSREKKERFSLILESASTNQTSMYLCASSSGLGAGELFFGEGSRLTVL.

The chain is built from TRBV7-2 and TRBJ1-2; 7 bases agree with TRBD1. Per the germline V gene, CDR1 is SGHTA and CDR2 is FQGNSA. The V segment lost 5 bases and the J segment 4 bases; nucleotides outside the gene matches: 10. The CDR3 consists of 15 residues. The CDR3 loop is CASSLGDSFRYGYTF. The CDR3 DNA reads TGTGCCAGCAGCCTAGGGGACAGCTTCCGCTATGGCTACACCTTC.

This clone turned up a few times. The J gene is TRBJ2-7, the V gene TRBV19, with TRBD1 identical over 7 bases. V lost 2 bases to trimming and J lost 5 bases; unmatched junction nucleotides: 6. In germline, CDR1 is LNHDA, CDR2 SQIVND (reference sequence). This CDR3 comprises 14 residues. As DNA, the CDR3 is TGTGCCAGTAGTATATTTGACAGGGAAAACGAGCAGTACTTC. This encodes CASSIFDRENEQYF.

The chain has TRBV5-1 and TRBJ2-1, with 14 bases identical to TRBD2. CDR1 SGHRS and CDR2 YFSETQ come from the germline V gene. With 5 bases clipped from V and 7 bases from J, the junction kept 8 bases outside the gene matches. The CDR3 has 16 residues. CDR3 coding DNA: TGCGCCAGCAGTTCCGGACTAGCGGGGGGCATAAATGAGCAGTTCTTC. It encodes CASSSGLAGGINEQFF.

The chain joins TRBV19 to TRBJ2-7; a possible D gene is TRBD1 (6 bases). Deletions cut 4 bases from V and 1 base from J, with 14 bases between. The CDR3 runs 15 residues. The V gene's germline CDR1 is LNHDA and CDR2 SQIVND (reference sequence). CDR3 protein: CASSTAGDLSYEQYF. The CDR3 DNA follows: TGTGCCAGTAGTACCGCAGGGGACCTTTCCTACGAGCAGTACTTC.

The chain has TRBV15 and TRBJ1-2; TRBD1 aligns across 8 bases. V lost 3 bases and J lost 3; bases outside the gene matches: 12. Per the germline V gene, CDR1 is LNHNV and CDR2 is YYDKDF (reference sequence). This CDR3 has 17 amino acids. The CDR3 DNA sequence: TGTGCCACCAGCAGTCCCTTCAGGGGGCGCGGGGACTATGGCTACACCTTC. It specifies CATSSPFRGRGDYGYTF.

The rearrangement joins TRBV7-3 to TRBJ2-5; 8 bases map to TRBD1. The ends lost 5 bases at V and 2 bases at J; junction bases unmatched: 7. Germline V gene sequence: CDR1 SGHTA, CDR2 FQGTGA. The CDR3 extends over 15 amino acids. In DNA, the CDR3 is TGTGCCAGCAGCGCTACAGGGGGAAGGCAAGAGACCCAGTACTTC. It encodes CASSATGGRQETQYF.

V is TRBV5-1 and J is TRBJ2-5, with TRBD2 identical over 12 bases. Germline lookup yields CDR1 SGHRS and CDR2 YFSETQ. The CDR3 is 21 residues long. V was clipped by 1 base and J by 1 base; unmatched bases: 17. CDR3 region: CASSLYTVPRTSGALQETQYF. For the CDR3, the DNA is TGCGCCAGCAGCTTGTATACAGTACCCAGGACTAGCGGGGCCCTCCAAGAGACCCAGTACTTC.

Regarding this clone: Other DNA sequences in the sample encode the same CDR3. The chain joins TRBV5-1 to TRBJ1-5; the match to TRBD1 covers 10 bases. After removal of 2 bases from V and 5 bases from J, the junction contained 1 base not matched to a gene. Germline V gene data show CDR1 as SGHRS and CDR2 as YFSETQ. The CDR3 totals 14 residues. As DNA, the CDR3 is TGCGCCAGCAGCTTAGGACAGGGGGATCAGCCCCAGCATTTT. Amino acids: CASSLGQGDQPQHF.

The chain employs TRBV19 and TRBJ1-1; tentatively, D is TRBD1 (5 bases). The CDR3 spans 14 residues. Trimming removed 7 bases from V and 0 bases from J, with 12 bases in between. Germline CDR1 is LNHDA and CDR2 is SQIVND (reference sequence). CDR3 amino acids: CASKDQTVNTEAFF. DNA for the CDR3: TGTGCCAGTAAGGATCAGACAGTGAACACTGAAGCTTTCTTT.

The chain combines TRBV7-9 with TRBJ2-1, with D perhaps matching TRBD1 (6 bases). The CDR3 runs to 13 residues. Germline V gene sequence: CDR1 SEHNR, CDR2 FQNEAQ (reference sequence). Deletions cut 3 bases from V and 8 bases from J, with 11 bases between. CDR3 coding DNA: TGTGCCAGCAGCTTCCAGGGGTCCCATGAGCAGTTCTTC. Its protein is CASSFQGSHEQFF.

The rearrangement uses TRBV21-1 and TRBJ1-3; TRBD1, the table's D call, lacks a check against the DNA. TRBV21-1 has pseudogene status. The CDR3 spans 15 residues. The chain's CDR3 is CASSIKRGSGNTIYF. The CDR3 nucleotides read TGTGCCAGCAGCATAAAAAGGGGCTCTGGAAACACCATATATTTT.

This rearrangement joins TRBV4-2 to TRBJ2-5, with a possible D match to TRBD1 (6 bases). V was trimmed by 3 bases and J by 1 base, leaving 12 bases between them. The germline CDR1 and CDR2 sequences are LGHNA and YNFKEQ. CDR3 size: 15 residues. The CDR3 DNA is TGTGCCAGCAGCCAGAAGGACAGATCCCAAGAGACCCAGTACTTC. It specifies CASSQKDRSQETQYF.

The chain links TRBV7-9 to TRBJ1-2, with D maybe TRBD1 (6 bases). V lost 3 bases, J lost 4 bases, and 18 bases lay in between. From germline, CDR1 is SEHNR and CDR2 FQNEAQ (reference sequence). The CDR3 contains 16 residues. The CDR3 DNA follows: TGTGCCAGCAGCTTCGAGCTGGGGGAGGGGGGCTATGGCTACACCTTC. It specifies CASSFELGEGGYGYTF.

The J gene is TRBJ2-7, the V gene TRBV10-1; 7 nucleotides agree with TRBD1. V shed 0 bases and J 1 base; nucleotides not matched to a gene: 6. The CDR3 sequence is 16 residues long. Germline-derived CDR1 and CDR2 are WNHNN and SYGVQD (reference sequence). The CDR3 region has the DNA TGCGCCAGCAGTGAGTCGAAGGGGGCACGGTCCTACGAGCAGTACTTC. Protein: CASSESKGARSYEQYF.

The gene calls are TRBV5-4 and TRBJ1-6; no clear D. The CDR3 covers 14 residues. The germline V gene encodes CDR1 SGHNT and CDR2 YYREEE (reference sequence). The V gene lost 0 bases and the J gene lost 7 bases, with 8 bases spanning the gap. The CDR3 DNA follows: TGTGCCAGCAGCTTGGGAGGGTCCAATTCACCCCTCCACTTT. Translation: CASSLGGSNSPLHF.

This clone has only a few counts. This chain links TRBV5-1 with TRBJ1-2, with a possible D match to TRBD1 (6 bases). The CDR3 has 11 amino acids. The V gene's germline CDR1 is SGHRS and CDR2 YFSETQ. Trimming removed 1 base at V and 8 bases at J, with 6 bases between. The CDR3: CASSLTGGYTF. In DNA, the CDR3 is TGCGCCAGCAGCTTGACAGGGGGCTACACCTTC.

The chain combines TRBV19 with TRBJ2-3; 8 nucleotides match TRBD1. The CDR3 is 14 residues long. Germline loops: CDR1 LNHDA, CDR2 SQIVND (reference sequence). J was trimmed by 3 bases and V by 6 bases; bases with no gene match: 5. CDR3 bases: TGTGCCAGTAGCCACAGGGGGGTAACAGATACGCAGTATTTT. It translates to CASSHRGVTDTQYF.

The chain couples TRBV5-1 to TRBJ2-7; 10 nucleotides match TRBD1. The V segment lost 0 bases and the J segment 7 bases; nucleotides outside the gene matches: 4. Germline V lookup: CDR1 SGHRS, CDR2 YFSETQ. This CDR3 is built from 14 residues. DNA of the CDR3: TGCGCCAGCAGCTTGGGACAGGGGGCTTTAGAGCAGTACTTC. Residues: CASSLGQGALEQYF.

This clone occurred once. V is TRBV9 and J is TRBJ1-4, with TRBD1 identical over 7 bases. CDR1 is SGDLS, CDR2 YYNGEE, per germline. The CDR3 contains 15 residues. V lost 4 bases and J lost 8; bases outside the gene matches: 11. CDR3: CASSTRQGQWEKLFF. The CDR3 nucleotides read TGTGCCAGCAGCACCCGACAGGGCCAGTGGGAAAAACTGTTTTTT.

The chain recombines TRBV6-5 with TRBJ2-3, with D hard to call. The CDR3 extends over 15 amino acids. Per the germline V gene, CDR1 is MNHEY and CDR2 is SVGAGI. V shed 2 bases and J shed 0 bases, with 9 bases lying between them. The chain's CDR3 is CASSYVAVSTDTQYF. CDR3 bases: TGTGCCAGCAGTTACGTGGCAGTTAGCACAGATACGCAGTATTTT.

The chain combines TRBV7-8 with TRBJ2-3; D is uncertain. Trimming removed 3 bases from V and 8 bases from J, with 12 bases in between. Germline-derived CDR1 and CDR2 are SGHVS and FQNEAQ. The CDR3 contains 13 residues. CDR3 sequence (DNA): TGTGCCAGCAGCTTCGACGGGTCGGCTACGCAGTATTTT. Translated: CASSFDGSATQYF.

V and J are TRBV5-1 and TRBJ2-1; D is possibly TRBD1 (6 bases). The CDR3 sequence is 15 residues long. Germline-derived CDR1 and CDR2 are SGHRS and YFSETQ. Trimming left V 0 bases short and J 2 bases short, with 9 bases between. This CDR3 reads CASSLEGGTYNEQFF. CDR3 coding DNA: TGCGCCAGCAGCTTGGAAGGGGGTACCTACAATGAGCAGTTCTTC.

The rearrangement uses TRBV7-2 and TRBJ1-6; D is unresolved. The length of the CDR3 is 16 residues. The germline V and J ends were trimmed by 5 bases and 0 bases, with 11 bases remaining between them. Germline loops: CDR1 SGHTA, CDR2 FQGNSA. CDR3 region: CASSLGGSSYNSPLHF. CDR3 sequence (DNA): TGTGCCAGCAGCCTAGGTGGTAGCTCCTATAATTCACCCCTCCACTTT.

This chain links TRBV7-9 with TRBJ2-7; the match to TRBD1 covers 8 bases. The CDR3 is 14 residues long. The trim removed 8 bases at V and 2 bases at J, leaving 8 bases unmatched. Germline CDR1 and CDR2: SEHNR and FQNEAQ (reference sequence). The CDR3 DNA follows: TGTGCCAGCGGAACTCGACAGGGGACCTACGAGCAGTACTTC. This encodes CASGTRQGTYEQYF.